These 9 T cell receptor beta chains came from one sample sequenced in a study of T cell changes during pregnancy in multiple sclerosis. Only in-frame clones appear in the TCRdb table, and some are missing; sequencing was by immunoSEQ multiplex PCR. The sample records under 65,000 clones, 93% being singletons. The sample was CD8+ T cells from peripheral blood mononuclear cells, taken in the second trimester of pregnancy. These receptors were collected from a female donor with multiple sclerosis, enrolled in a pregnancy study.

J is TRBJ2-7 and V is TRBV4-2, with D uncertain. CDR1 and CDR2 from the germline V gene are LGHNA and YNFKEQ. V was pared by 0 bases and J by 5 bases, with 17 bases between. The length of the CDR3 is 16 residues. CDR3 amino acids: CASSQDMSLPVDEQYF. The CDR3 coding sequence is TGTGCCAGCAGCCAAGATATGAGTCTTCCCGTTGACGAGCAGTACTTC.

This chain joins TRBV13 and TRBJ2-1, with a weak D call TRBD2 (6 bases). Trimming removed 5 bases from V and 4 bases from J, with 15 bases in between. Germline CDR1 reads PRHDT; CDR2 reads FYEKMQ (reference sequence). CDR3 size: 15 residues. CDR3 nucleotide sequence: TGTGCCAGCAGCCGGACGGGAGTTACTTACAATGAGCAGTTCTTC. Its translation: CASSRTGVTYNEQFF. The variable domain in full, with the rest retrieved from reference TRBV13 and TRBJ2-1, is AAGVIQSPRHLIKEKRETATLKCYPIPRHDTVYWYQQGPGQDPQFLISFYEKMQSDKGSIPDRFSAQQFSDYHSELNMSSLELGDSALYFCASSRTGVTYNEQFFGPGTRLTVL.

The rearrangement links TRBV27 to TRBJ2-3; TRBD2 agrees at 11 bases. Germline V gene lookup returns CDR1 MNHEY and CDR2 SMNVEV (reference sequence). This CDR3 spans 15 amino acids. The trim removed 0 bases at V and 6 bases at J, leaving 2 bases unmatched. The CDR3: CASSLSLAGADTQYF. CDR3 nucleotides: TGTGCCAGCAGTTTATCACTAGCGGGAGCGGATACGCAGTATTTT.

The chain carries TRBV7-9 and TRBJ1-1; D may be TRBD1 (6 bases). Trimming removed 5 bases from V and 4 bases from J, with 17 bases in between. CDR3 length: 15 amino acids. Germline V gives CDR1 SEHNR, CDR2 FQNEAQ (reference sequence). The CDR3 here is CASSPWGGRSTEAFF. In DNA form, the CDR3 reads TGTGCCAGCAGCCCCTGGGGGGGCCGCAGCACTGAAGCTTTCTTT. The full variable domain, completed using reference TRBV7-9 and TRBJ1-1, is DTGVSQNPRHKITKRGQNVTFRCDPISEHNRLYWYRQTLGQGPEFLTYFQNEAQLEKSRLLSDRFSAERPKGSFSTLEIQRTEQGDSAMYLCASSPWGGRSTEAFFGQGTRLTVV.

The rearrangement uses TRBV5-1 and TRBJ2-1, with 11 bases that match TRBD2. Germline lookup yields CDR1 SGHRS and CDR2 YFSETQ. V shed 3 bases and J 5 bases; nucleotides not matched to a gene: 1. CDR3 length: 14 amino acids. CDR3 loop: CASSSSGGNNEQFF. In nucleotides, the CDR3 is TGCGCCAGCAGCTCTAGCGGGGGGAACAATGAGCAGTTCTTC.

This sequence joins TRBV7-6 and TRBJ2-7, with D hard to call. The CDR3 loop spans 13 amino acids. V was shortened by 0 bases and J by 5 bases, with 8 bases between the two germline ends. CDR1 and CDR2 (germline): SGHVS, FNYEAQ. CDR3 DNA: TGTGCCAGCAGCTTAGCGAGGTCCCACGAGCAGTACTTC. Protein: CASSLARSHEQYF. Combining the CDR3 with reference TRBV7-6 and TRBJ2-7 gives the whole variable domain GAGVSQSPRYKVTKRGQDVALRCDPISGHVSLYWYRQALGQGPEFLTYFNYEAQQDKSGLPNDRFSAERPEGSISTLTIQRTEQRDSAMYRCASSLARSHEQYFGPGTRLTVT.

CDR3 in amino acids: CASSVGYHRLNTEAFF. CDR3 in DNA: TGTGCCAGCAGCGTAGGTTACCACAGGTTGAACACTGAAGCTTTCTTT. The chain has TRBV9 and TRBJ1-1; possible D gene TRBD1, 5 bases. V shed 0 bases and J shed 0 bases, with 12 bases lying between them. This CDR3 is built from 16 residues. Germline-derived CDR1 and CDR2 are SGDLS and YYNGEE.

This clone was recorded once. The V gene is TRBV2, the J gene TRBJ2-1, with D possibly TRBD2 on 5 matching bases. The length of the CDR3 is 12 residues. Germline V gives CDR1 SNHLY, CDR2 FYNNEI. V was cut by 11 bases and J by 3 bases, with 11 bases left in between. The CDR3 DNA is TGTGCCGCAGGAGCGGTCTACAATGAGCAGTTCTTC. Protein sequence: CAAGAVYNEQFF.

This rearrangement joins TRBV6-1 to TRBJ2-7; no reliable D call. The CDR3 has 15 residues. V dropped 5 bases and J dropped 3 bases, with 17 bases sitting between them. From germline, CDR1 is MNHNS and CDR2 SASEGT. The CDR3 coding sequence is TGTGCCAGCAGTACACGGGTCCATCCCCTCTACGAGCAGTACTTC. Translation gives CASSTRVHPLYEQYF.